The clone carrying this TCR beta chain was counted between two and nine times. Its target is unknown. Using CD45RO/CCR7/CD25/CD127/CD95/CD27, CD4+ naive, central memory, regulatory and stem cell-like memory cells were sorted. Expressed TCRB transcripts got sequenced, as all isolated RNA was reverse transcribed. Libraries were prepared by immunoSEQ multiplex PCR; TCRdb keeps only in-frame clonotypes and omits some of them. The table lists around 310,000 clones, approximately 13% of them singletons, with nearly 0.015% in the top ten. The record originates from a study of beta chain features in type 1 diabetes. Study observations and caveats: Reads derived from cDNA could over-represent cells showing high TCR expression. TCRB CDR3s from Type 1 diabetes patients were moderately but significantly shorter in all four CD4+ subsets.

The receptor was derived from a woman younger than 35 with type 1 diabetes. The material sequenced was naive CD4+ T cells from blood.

The CDR3 sequence: CASSQATTTNEKLFF. For the CDR3, the DNA is TGCGCCAGCAGCCAAGCGACAACAACTAATGAAAAACTGTTTTTT. The chain couples TRBV4-3 to TRBJ1-4; D not certain. Germline V CDR1 and CDR2: LGHNA, YSLEER. The ends were cut back, 1 base at V and 0 bases at J, with 6 bases in the middle. The CDR3 sequence is 15 residues long.